Each of the 30 T cell receptor beta chains below was sequenced from the same sample in a study of breast tumors, draining lymph nodes, adjacent tissues. Axillary draining lymph nodes of breast cancer patients supplied the node samples. One entry per CDR3 protein results from TCRdb running MiXCR on the multiplex PCR reads. This sample yields fewer than 140,000 distinct CDR3 sequences, of which more than 25% are seen a single time; around 5.9% belongs to the top ten. Input material: axillary lymph node tissue. All receptors come from a female donor with breast cancer. Some clones in this sample may be carry-over from other donors' samples.

This clonotype was seen ten or more times. The gene calls are TRBV19 and TRBJ2-2; 12 bases match TRBD1. This CDR3 region has 14 residues. With V trimmed by 8 bases and J by 6 bases, 4 bases remained unmatched. From germline, CDR1 is LNHDA and CDR2 SQIVND (reference sequence). CDR3 coding DNA: TGTGCCAGTTCCGGGACAGGGGGCCCCGGGGAGCTGTTTTTT. Residues: CASSGTGGPGELFF.

This clonotype appeared many times. CDR3 in amino acids: CASSLTTLTQETQYF. CDR3 coding DNA: TGCGCCAGCAGCCTGACCACCCTGACACAAGAGACCCAGTACTTC. The genes are TRBV5-1 and TRBJ2-5; D gene unclear. The CDR3 runs to 15 residues. The V gene lost 4 bases and the J gene lost 2 bases, with 15 bases spanning the gap. The germline gives CDR1 SGHRS, CDR2 YFSETQ.

This clonotype was counted many times. CDR3 residues: CASSLRGVQPQHF. The CDR3 nucleotides are TGTGCCAGCAGCCTCCGAGGGGTGCAGCCCCAGCATTTT. The chain joins TRBV9 to TRBJ1-5; TRBD1 might be the D (5 bases). Per germline, CDR1 SGDLS and CDR2 YYNGEE. The CDR3 is 13 amino acids. V lost 4 bases to trimming and J lost 7 bases, with 12 bases between them.

A word on this clonotype: The conserved phenylalanine or tryptophan is not found at the CDR3 terminus, so this likely reflects a read error. The limits of the CDR3 on the DNA are not certain, so only TCRdb's listed CDR3 is given. The V gene is TRBV20-1, the J gene TRBJ1-4; TRBD1, the table's D call, lacks a check against the DNA. The CDR3 numbers 11 amino acids, ends counted. Germline CDR1 and CDR2: DFQATT and SNEGSKA (reference sequence). This CDR3 reads CSASQGQLTNY.

This clonotype was counted many times. This sequence joins TRBV6-5 and TRBJ2-2; TRBD1 matches at 9 bases. The J segment lost 3 bases and the V segment lost 7 bases, leaving 6 bases of the junction unmatched. CDR3 length equals 15 residues. Germline CDR1 reads MNHEY; CDR2 reads SVGAGI. The CDR3 protein is CASTNRGQHTGELFF. As DNA, the CDR3 is TGTGCCAGCACGAACAGGGGGCAGCACACCGGGGAGCTGTTTTTT.

This clonotype was counted only a few times. This may be a read error: a much more frequent sequence differs by one nucleotide. The gene calls are TRBV5-4 and TRBJ1-6, with 8 bases identical to TRBD1. The germline CDR1 and CDR2 sequences are SGHNT and YYREEE (reference sequence). The CDR3 runs to 13 residues. Germline trimming cut 4 bases from V and 9 bases from J; bases unmatched to any gene: 3. The CDR3 DNA is TGTGCCAGCAGCCGGACAGGGACTTCACCCCTCCACTTT. As protein: CASSRTGTSPLHF.

The V call is TRBV6-6, the J call TRBJ2-4; TRBD1 matches at 9 bases. Trimming at V came to 7 bases and at J to 3 bases, leaving 10 bases not matched to a gene. CDR1 MNHNY and CDR2 SVGAGI come from the germline V gene (reference sequence). The CDR3 is 16 residues long. CDR3 sequence: CASIPQGASGKNIQYF. CDR3 coding DNA: TGTGCCAGCATTCCACAGGGGGCGAGTGGCAAAAACATTCAGTACTTC.

This clonotype was counted at least ten times. A much larger clone lies a single base off, so this may be a read error. The CDR3 carries no conserved terminal phenylalanine or tryptophan, so it likely arises from a read error. V usage is TRBV7-9 and J usage is TRBJ1-5; D is possibly TRBD1 (5 bases). The CDR3 loop spans 14 amino acids. Germline CDR1 reads SEHNR; CDR2 reads FQNEAQ (reference sequence). V shed 5 bases and J shed 8 bases, with 16 bases lying between them. The DNA of the CDR3 is TGTGCCAGCAGCCTAACAGGAGTCCGGGAGCCCCAGCATTCT. Translated, it gives CASSLTGVREPQHS.

The V gene is TRBV12-5, the J gene TRBJ2-6; D uncertain. Germline lookup yields CDR1 LGHNT and CDR2 FRNRAP. This CDR3 contains 12 residues. The V end was cut by 3 bases, the J end by 13 bases, with 10 bases between. This CDR3 reads CASGLASSVLTF. In nucleotides, the CDR3 is TGTGCTAGTGGTTTAGCCAGTTCGGTCCTGACTTTC.

This clonotype appeared many times. The chain is built from TRBV20-1 and TRBJ2-1; 14 bases agree with TRBD2. Looked up from germline, CDR1 is DFQATT and CDR2 is SNEGSKA (reference sequence). CDR3 length: 17 amino acids. The J segment lost 8 bases and the V segment lost 6 bases, leaving 15 bases of the junction unmatched. The DNA for the CDR3 is TGCAGTGCAACCAGGGGGTCGGGACTAGCGGGAGTCTATGAGCAGTTCTTC. Its protein is CSATRGSGLAGVYEQFF.

As regards this clonotype: With a much larger clone just one base away, this may be a read error. The chain combines TRBV6-5 with TRBJ2-7; TRBD2 might be the D (6 bases). V was trimmed by 5 bases and J by 6 bases, leaving 17 bases between them. The length of the CDR3 is 14 residues. The germline V gene encodes CDR1 MNHEY and CDR2 SVGAGI. DNA for the CDR3: TGTGCCAGCAGTCTTCAGGAGGGCGCCTCCGAGCAGTACTTC. Its protein is CASSLQEGASEQYF.

This clonotype was found a few times. The rearrangement links TRBV11-1 to TRBJ2-7, with 13 bases matching TRBD2. This CDR3 has 15 residues. The J segment lost 1 base and the V segment lost 5 bases, leaving 2 bases of the junction unmatched. In germline, CDR1 is SGHAT, CDR2 FQDESV (reference sequence). This chain's CDR3 is CASSEGLAGSYEQYF. Written as DNA, the CDR3 is TGTGCCAGCAGCGAGGGACTAGCGGGATCCTACGAGCAGTACTTC.

The V call is TRBV10-3, the J call TRBJ1-1; perhaps TRBD1 as D (5 bases). The germline V and J ends were trimmed by 4 bases and 2 bases, with 8 bases remaining between them. CDR1 ENHRY and CDR2 SYGVKD come from the germline V gene. The CDR3 is made up of 13 amino acids. In DNA form, the CDR3 reads TGTGCCATCAGTGGGGGACCTAACACTGAAGCTTTCTTT. It codes for CAISGGPNTEAFF.

Notes on this clonotype: Since a much larger clone is just one base distant, this may be a read error. The gene calls are TRBV9 and TRBJ1-2; a weak D match, TRBD1 (6 bases). The V gene lost 0 bases and the J gene lost 4 bases, with 31 bases spanning the gap. From germline, CDR1 is SGDLS and CDR2 YYNGEE. This CDR3 spans 21 amino acids. The CDR3 loop is CASSVGKGGARGVRGSYGYTF. The CDR3 region has the DNA TGTGCCAGCAGCGTAGGGAAGGGGGGAGCCCGGGGAGTTCGGGGTAGCTATGGCTACACCTTC.

The rearrangement joins TRBV4-1 to TRBJ1-1; a weak D match, TRBD1 (5 bases). V was shortened by 2 bases and J by 0 bases, with 10 bases between the two germline ends. This CDR3 is 15 amino acids long. The germline gives CDR1 MGHRA, CDR2 YSYEKL. The DNA for the CDR3 is TGCGCCAGCAGCCAAATGGGGGGGTTGAACACTGAAGCTTTCTTT. Its translation: CASSQMGGLNTEAFF.

This clonotype appeared many times. The V and J genes are TRBV15 and TRBJ2-2; 10 nucleotides align to TRBD2. The germline CDR1 and CDR2 sequences are LNHNV and YYDKDF (reference sequence). V was pared by 3 bases and J by 4 bases, with 14 bases of the junction left unmatched. The CDR3 has 19 amino acids. DNA of the CDR3: TGTGCCACCAGCAGCCTCAAAGCGGGAGGGCCCCGAGGCACCGGGGAGCTGTTTTTT. It yields the protein CATSSLKAGGPRGTGELFF.

In regard to this clonotype: An end of the junction does not agree with germline; a read error may underlie this. This chain connects TRBV7-9 to TRBJ1-2; D ambiguous. There are 16 residues in the CDR3. Germline loops: CDR1 SEHNR, CDR2 FQNEAQ (reference sequence). The CDR3 DNA is TGTGCCAGCAGCTTAGCGAGGTTCCCGAGCATCTATGGCCACGCCTTC. As protein: CASSLARFPSIYGHAF.

This clonotype was detected a few times. J is TRBJ2-2 and V is TRBV7-2; the match to TRBD1 covers 8 bases. Unmatched junction bases numbered 12, after V lost 5 bases and J lost 4 bases. The V gene's germline CDR1 is SGHTA and CDR2 FQGNSA. The CDR3 consists of 17 residues. CDR3 in amino acids: CASSPQIGQGSTGELFF. The CDR3 DNA reads as TGTGCCAGCAGCCCTCAGATCGGACAGGGTAGCACCGGGGAGCTGTTTTTT.

This clonotype was observed at least ten times. The chain uses TRBV27 and TRBJ1-2; 7 bases fit TRBD1. The CDR3 sequence is 15 residues long. V was clipped by 10 bases and J by 0 bases; unmatched bases: 11. Germline lookup yields CDR1 MNHEY and CDR2 SMNVEV (reference sequence). CDR3 region: CATRDRVLTNYGYTF. Here the CDR3 DNA reads TGTGCCACCCGGGACAGAGTATTAACTAACTATGGCTACACCTTC.

This clonotype was picked up many times. The chain carries TRBV20-1 and TRBJ2-1, with a weak D call TRBD1 (5 bases). Germline values: CDR1 DFQATT, CDR2 SNEGSKA (reference sequence). V was shortened by 5 bases and J by 5 bases, with 13 bases between the two germline ends. This CDR3 has 13 residues. The CDR3 DNA is TGCAGTGCTGTCTCAGGGCGTCACAATGAGCAGTTCTTC. Translating gives CSAVSGRHNEQFF.

The V call is TRBV5-4, the J call TRBJ2-1; 10 nucleotides align to TRBD2. Germline V CDR1 and CDR2: SGHNT, YYREEE (reference sequence). The CDR3 totals 17 residues. Losses at the gene ends were 4 bases for V and 1 base for J; bases not matched to a gene: 8. In nucleotides, the CDR3 is TGTGCCAGCAGCCCCTCCCTAGCGGGGGTATCCTACAATGAGCAGTTCTTC. Protein: CASSPSLAGVSYNEQFF.

This clonotype was seen repeatedly, ten times or more. The chain joins TRBV20-1 to TRBJ2-5; 9 bases fit TRBD2. This CDR3 contains 15 residues. The J segment lost 2 bases and the V segment lost 3 bases, leaving 7 bases of the junction unmatched. The germline gives CDR1 DFQATT, CDR2 SNEGSKA (reference sequence). Written as DNA, the CDR3 is TGCAGTGCTAGCGGACTAGCGCACTTTCAAGAGACCCAGTACTTC. It codes for CSASGLAHFQETQYF.

This clonotype was detected only a few times. The rearrangement links TRBV28 to TRBJ2-1; 8 positions match TRBD2. The CDR3 spans 14 residues. From germline, CDR1 is MDHEN and CDR2 SYDVKM. V trimming: 5 bases; J trimming: 9 bases; junction bases outside the gene matches: 9. CDR3 sequence (DNA): TGTGCCAGCAGTCCCCCGGGACTAGAAGGTGAGCAGTTCTTC. This sequence encodes CASSPPGLEGEQFF.

Ten or more counts support this clonotype. The chain uses TRBV7-9 and TRBJ2-1; possible D gene TRBD2, 5 bases. Germline V gene sequence: CDR1 SEHNR, CDR2 FQNEAQ (reference sequence). The CDR3 is 12 amino acids. V lost 8 bases, J lost 4 bases, and 9 bases lay in between. CDR3 protein: CASRDLYNEQFF. DNA for the CDR3: TGTGCCAGCCGGGATTTATACAATGAGCAGTTCTTC.

This clonotype was counted at least ten times. CDR3 in amino acids: CASSYFVTGEKLFF. The DNA for the CDR3 is TGTGCCAGCAGTTACTTCGTCACTGGGGAAAAACTGTTTTTT. This rearrangement joins TRBV6-6 to TRBJ1-4; D is undetermined. This CDR3 region has 14 residues. From germline, CDR1 is MNHNY and CDR2 SVGAGI (reference sequence). V was cut by 1 base and J by 8 bases, with 11 bases left in between.

This clonotype was seen at least ten times. One base away lies a much larger clone, so this may be a sequencing read error. The V gene is TRBV20-1, the J gene TRBJ2-5, with a possible D match to TRBD1 (5 bases). The germline V gene encodes CDR1 DFQATT and CDR2 SNEGSKA (reference sequence). The CDR3 runs 12 residues. CDR3 residues: CSAPRQQETPYF. The CDR3 DNA reads TGCAGTGCTCCTCGACAGCAAGAGACCCCGTACTTC.

The rearrangement uses TRBV20-1 and TRBJ2-7; the D is unclear. Germline-derived CDR1 and CDR2 are DFQATT and SNEGSKA (reference sequence). The CDR3 has 12 residues. Trimming left V 5 bases short and J 4 bases short, with 12 bases between. The DNA for the CDR3 is TGCAGTGCTCCGCAGGCCCCTTACGAGCAGTACTTC. Protein: CSAPQAPYEQYF.

This clonotype is a singleton in its sample. V and J are TRBV20-1 and TRBJ2-7; TRBD1 agrees at 11 bases. The CDR3 length is 13 residues. Trimming removed 6 bases from V and 6 bases from J; junction bases left unmatched: 7. Germline V lookup: CDR1 DFQATT, CDR2 SNEGSKA (reference sequence). The CDR3 DNA follows: TGCAGTGCCACCCGGACAGGGGGCTCCGAGCAGTACTTC. It encodes CSATRTGGSEQYF.

In regard to this clonotype: In this CDR3 the conserved last residue, phenylalanine or tryptophan, is missing, so a read error is likely. Because the CDR3's place on the DNA is in doubt, the DNA is left out and the CDR3 is given as listed by TCRdb. The V call is TRBV15, the J call TRBJ1-1; TRBD1 is the table's D call, not checked against the DNA. The CDR3 spans 14 residues, counting both ends. Germline assignment: CDR1 LNHNV and CDR2 YYDKDF (reference sequence). CDR3 protein: CATSRDQVGPKTFL.

A note on this clonotype: Because the CDR3's place on the DNA is in doubt, the DNA is left out and the CDR3 is given as listed by TCRdb. The chain employs TRBV7-8 and TRBJ2-2. The germline gives CDR1 SGHVS, CDR2 FQNEAQ. Inclusive of both ends, the CDR3 amounts to 17 amino acids. The CDR3 region is CASSFSDHEQYFGELFF.